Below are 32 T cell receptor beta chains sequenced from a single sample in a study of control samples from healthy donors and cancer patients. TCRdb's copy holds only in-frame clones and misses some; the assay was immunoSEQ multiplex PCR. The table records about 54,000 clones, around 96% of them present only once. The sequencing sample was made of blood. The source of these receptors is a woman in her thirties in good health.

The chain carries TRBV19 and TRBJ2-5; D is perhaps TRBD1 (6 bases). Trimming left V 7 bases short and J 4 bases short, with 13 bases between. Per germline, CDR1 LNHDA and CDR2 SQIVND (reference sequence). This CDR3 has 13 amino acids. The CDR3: CASTNRERETQYF. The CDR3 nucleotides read TGTGCCAGTACCAACAGGGAGAGAGAGACCCAGTACTTC.

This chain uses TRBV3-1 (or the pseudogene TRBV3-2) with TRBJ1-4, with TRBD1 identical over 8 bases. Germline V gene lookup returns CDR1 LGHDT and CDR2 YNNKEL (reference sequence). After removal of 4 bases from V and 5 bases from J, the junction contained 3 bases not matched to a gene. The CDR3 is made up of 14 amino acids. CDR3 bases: TGTGCCAGCAGCCTTCGACAGGGGAATGAAAAACTGTTTTTT. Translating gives CASSLRQGNEKLFF.

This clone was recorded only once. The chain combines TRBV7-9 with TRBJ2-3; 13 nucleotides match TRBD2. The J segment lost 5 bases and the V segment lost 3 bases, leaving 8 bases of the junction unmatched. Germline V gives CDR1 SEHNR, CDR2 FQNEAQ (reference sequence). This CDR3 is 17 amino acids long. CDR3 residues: CASSFRTSGSSGDTQYF. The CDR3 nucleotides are TGTGCCAGCAGCTTTAGGACTAGCGGGAGCTCCGGAGATACGCAGTATTTT. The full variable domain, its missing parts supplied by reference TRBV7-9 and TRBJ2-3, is DTGVSQNPRHKITKRGQNVTFRCDPISEHNRLYWYRQTLGQGPEFLTYFQNEAQLEKSRLLSDRFSAERPKGSFSTLEIQRTEQGDSAMYLCASSFRTSGSSGDTQYFGPGTRLTVL.

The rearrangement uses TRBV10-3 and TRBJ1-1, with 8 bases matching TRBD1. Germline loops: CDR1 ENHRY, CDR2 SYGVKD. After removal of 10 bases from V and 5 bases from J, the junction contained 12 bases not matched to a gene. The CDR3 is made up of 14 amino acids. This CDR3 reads CATIGQGEGTEAFF. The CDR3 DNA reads TGTGCCACGATCGGACAGGGAGAAGGGACTGAAGCTTTCTTT.

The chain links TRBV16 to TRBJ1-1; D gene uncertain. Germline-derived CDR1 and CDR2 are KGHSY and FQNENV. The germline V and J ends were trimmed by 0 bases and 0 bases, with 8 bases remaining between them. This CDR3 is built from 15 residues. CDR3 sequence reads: CASSQSSGLNTEAFF. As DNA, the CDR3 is TGTGCCAGCAGCCAATCATCTGGCCTGAACACTGAAGCTTTCTTT.

Here the CDR3 DNA reads TGCGCCAGCAGCCAAGACGTAGCGCAGAGCTCCTACGAGCAGTACTTC. It specifies CASSQDVAQSSYEQYF. J is TRBJ2-7 and V is TRBV4-1; D perhaps matches TRBD2 (5 bases). Germline loops: CDR1 MGHRA, CDR2 YSYEKL. The CDR3 has 16 amino acids. V lost 0 bases and J 0 bases, leaving 12 bases between the germline ends.

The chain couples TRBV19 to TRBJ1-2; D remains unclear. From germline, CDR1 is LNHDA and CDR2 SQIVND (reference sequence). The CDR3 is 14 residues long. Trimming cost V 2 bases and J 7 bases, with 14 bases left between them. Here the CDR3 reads CASSIWGGERGYTF. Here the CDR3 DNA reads TGTGCCAGTAGTATATGGGGTGGAGAGCGTGGCTACACCTTC. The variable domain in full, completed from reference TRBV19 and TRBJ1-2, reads DGGITQSPKYLFRKEGQNVTLSCEQNLNHDAMYWYRQDPGQGLRLIYYSQIVNDFQKGDIAEGYSVSREKKESFPLTVTSAQKNPTAFYLCASSIWGGERGYTFGSGTRLTVV.

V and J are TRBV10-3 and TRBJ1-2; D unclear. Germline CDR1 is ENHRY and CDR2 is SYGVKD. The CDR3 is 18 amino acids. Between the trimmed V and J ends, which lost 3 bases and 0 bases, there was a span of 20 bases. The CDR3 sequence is CAISDHLTGTRANYGYTF. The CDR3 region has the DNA TGTGCCATCAGTGATCACTTAACGGGCACGAGGGCTAACTATGGCTACACCTTC.

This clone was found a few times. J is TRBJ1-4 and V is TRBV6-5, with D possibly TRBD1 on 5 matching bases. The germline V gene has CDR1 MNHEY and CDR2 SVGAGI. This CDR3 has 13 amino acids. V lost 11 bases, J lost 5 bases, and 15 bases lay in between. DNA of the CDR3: TGTGCCGCTTCCGGGACTGAGAATGAAAAACTGTTTTTT. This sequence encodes CAASGTENEKLFF.

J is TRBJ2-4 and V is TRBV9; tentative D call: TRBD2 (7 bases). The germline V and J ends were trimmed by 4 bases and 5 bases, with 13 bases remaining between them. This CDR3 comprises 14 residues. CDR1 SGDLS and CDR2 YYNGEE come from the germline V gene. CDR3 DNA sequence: TGTGCCAGCAGCACGAGAGGGGGGGAAAACATTCAGTACTTC. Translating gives CASSTRGGENIQYF.

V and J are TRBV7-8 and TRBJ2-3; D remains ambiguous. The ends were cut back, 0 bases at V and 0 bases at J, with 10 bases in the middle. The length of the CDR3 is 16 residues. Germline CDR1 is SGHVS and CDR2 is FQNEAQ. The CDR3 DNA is TGTGCCAGCAGCTTAGCAGCCCCCCGGAGCACAGATACGCAGTATTTT. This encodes CASSLAAPRSTDTQYF.

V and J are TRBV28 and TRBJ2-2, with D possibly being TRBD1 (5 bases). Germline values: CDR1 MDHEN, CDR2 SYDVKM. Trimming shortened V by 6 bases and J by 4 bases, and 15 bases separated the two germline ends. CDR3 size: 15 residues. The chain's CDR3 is CASREILGATGELFF. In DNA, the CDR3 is TGTGCCAGCAGGGAGATTCTAGGGGCCACCGGGGAGCTGTTTTTT.

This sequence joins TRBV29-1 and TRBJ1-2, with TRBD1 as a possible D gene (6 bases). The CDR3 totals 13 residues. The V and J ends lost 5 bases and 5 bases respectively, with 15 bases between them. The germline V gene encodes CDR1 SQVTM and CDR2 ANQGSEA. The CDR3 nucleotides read TGCAGCGTTAAACGGACAGAAGATTATGGCTACACCTTC. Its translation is CSVKRTEDYGYTF.

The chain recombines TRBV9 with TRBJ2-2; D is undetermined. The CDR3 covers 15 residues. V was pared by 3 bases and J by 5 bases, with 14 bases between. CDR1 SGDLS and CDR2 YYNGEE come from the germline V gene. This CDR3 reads CASSEALGATGELFF. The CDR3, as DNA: TGTGCCAGCAGCGAAGCCCTTGGTGCTACCGGGGAGCTGTTTTTT.

The CDR3 sequence is CASWGTYWRDTEAFF. CDR3 nucleotide sequence: TGTGCCAGCTGGGGGACTTACTGGAGGGACACTGAAGCTTTCTTT. The chain carries TRBV6-5 and TRBJ1-1; possibly TRBD1 for D (5 bases). This CDR3 comprises 15 residues. Trimming removed 8 bases from V and 3 bases from J, with 19 bases in between. Germline V gene lookup returns CDR1 MNHEY and CDR2 SVGAGI.

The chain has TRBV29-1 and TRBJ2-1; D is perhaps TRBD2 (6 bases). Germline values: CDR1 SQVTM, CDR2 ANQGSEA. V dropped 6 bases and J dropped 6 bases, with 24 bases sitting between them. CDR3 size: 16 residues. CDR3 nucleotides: TGCAGCGTCGACCGAGGATGGGAGGAGGGTCCCAATGAGCAGTTCTTC. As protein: CSVDRGWEEGPNEQFF.

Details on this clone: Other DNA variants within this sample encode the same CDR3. CDR3 sequence reads: CASSLGRRETSYEQYF. CDR3 DNA sequence: TGTGCCAGCAGCTTGGGGCGGCGGGAGACCTCCTACGAGCAGTACTTC. The chain employs TRBV5-5 and TRBJ2-7, with TRBD2 matching 7 bases. The ends lost 0 bases at V and 0 bases at J; junction bases unmatched: 6. There are 16 residues in the CDR3. CDR1 and CDR2 from the germline V gene are SGHKS and YYEKEE (reference sequence).

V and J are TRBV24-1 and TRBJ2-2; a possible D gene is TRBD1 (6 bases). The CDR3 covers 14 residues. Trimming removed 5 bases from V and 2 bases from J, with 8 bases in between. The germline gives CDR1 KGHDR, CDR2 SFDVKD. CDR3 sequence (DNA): TGTGCCACCAGTGGGGGACATAACACCGGGGAGCTGTTTTTT. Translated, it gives CATSGGHNTGELFF.

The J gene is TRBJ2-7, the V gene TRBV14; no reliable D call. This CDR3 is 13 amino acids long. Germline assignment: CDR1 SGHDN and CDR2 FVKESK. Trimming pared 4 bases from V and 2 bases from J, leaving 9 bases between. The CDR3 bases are TGTGCCAGCAGCCCGGAGAGCCCCTACGAGCAGTACTTC. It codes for CASSPESPYEQYF.

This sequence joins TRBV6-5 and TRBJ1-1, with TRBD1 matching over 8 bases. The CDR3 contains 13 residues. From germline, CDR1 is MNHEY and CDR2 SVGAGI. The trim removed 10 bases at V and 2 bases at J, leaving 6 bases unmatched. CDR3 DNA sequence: TGTGCCAAGTTGACAGGGGAAAACACTGAAGCTTTCTTT. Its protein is CAKLTGENTEAFF.

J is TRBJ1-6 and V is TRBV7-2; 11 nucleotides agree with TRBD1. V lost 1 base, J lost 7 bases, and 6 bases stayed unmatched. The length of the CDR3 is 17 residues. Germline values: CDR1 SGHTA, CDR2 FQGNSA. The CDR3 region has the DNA TGTGCCAGCAGCTTAGTTATGGGGGACAGGGGGAATTCACCCCTCCACTTT. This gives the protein CASSLVMGDRGNSPLHF.

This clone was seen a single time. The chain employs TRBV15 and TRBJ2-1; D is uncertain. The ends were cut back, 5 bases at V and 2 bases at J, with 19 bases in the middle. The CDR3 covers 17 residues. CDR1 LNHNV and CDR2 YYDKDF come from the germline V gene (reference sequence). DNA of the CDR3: TGTGCCACCAGCCCCCTTAGCCGACCGAGGACCTACAATGAGCAGTTCTTC. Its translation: CATSPLSRPRTYNEQFF.

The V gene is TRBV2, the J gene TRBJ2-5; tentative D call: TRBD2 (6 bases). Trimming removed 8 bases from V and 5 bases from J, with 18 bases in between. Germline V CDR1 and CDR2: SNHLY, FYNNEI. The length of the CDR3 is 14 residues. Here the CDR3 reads CASRNGGVGETQYF. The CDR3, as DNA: TGTGCCAGCCGGAATGGCGGGGTCGGGGAGACCCAGTACTTC.

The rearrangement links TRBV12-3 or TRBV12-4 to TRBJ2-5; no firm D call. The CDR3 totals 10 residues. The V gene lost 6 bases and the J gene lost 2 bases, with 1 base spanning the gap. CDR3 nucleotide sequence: TGTGCCAGCAGGCAAGAGACCCAGTACTTC. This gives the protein CASRQETQYF.

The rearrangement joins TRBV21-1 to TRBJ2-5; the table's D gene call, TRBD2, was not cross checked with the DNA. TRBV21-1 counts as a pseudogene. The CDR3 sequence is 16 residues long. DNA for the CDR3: TGTGCCAGCAGCCGTTCTAGCGGGAAGTACCAAGAGACCCAGTACTTC. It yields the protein CASSRSSGKYQETQYF.

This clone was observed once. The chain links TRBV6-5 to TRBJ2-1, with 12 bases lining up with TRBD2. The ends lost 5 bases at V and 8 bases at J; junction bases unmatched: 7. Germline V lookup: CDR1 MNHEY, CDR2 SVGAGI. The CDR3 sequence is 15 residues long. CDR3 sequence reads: CASSRLAGVRDEQFF. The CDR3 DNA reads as TGTGCCAGCAGTCGACTAGCGGGAGTGAGGGATGAGCAGTTCTTC.

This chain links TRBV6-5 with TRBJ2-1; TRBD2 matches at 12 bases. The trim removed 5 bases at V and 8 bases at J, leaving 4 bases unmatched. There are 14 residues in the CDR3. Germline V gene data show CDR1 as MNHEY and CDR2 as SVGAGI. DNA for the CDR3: TGTGCCAGCAGTCCAGGACTAGCGGGACATGAGCAGTTCTTC. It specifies CASSPGLAGHEQFF.

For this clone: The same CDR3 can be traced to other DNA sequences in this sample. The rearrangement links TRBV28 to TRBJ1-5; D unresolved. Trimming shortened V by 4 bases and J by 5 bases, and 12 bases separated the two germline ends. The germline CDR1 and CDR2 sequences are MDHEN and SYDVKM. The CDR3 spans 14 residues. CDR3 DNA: TGTGCCAGCAGTTGGGAGGGTTACTATCAGCCCCAGCATTTT. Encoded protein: CASSWEGYYQPQHF.

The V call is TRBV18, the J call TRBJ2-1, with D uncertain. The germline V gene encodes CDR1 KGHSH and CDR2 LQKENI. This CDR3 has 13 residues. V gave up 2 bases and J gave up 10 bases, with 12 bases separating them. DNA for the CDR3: TGTGCCAGCTCACCAGCGGCAGCCGACGAGCAGTTCTTC. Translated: CASSPAAADEQFF. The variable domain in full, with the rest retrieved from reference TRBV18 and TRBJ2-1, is NAGVMQNPRHLVRRRGQEARLRCSPMKGHSHVYWYRQLPEEGLKFMVYLQKENIIDESGMPKERFSAEFPKEGPSILRIQQVVRGDSAAYFCASSPAAADEQFFGPGTRLTVL.

The CDR3 region is CASSPQAGTLNTEAFF. The DNA of the CDR3 is TGTGCCAGCAGCCCCCAGGCCGGGACCCTGAACACTGAAGCTTTCTTT. The gene calls are TRBV13 and TRBJ1-1; tentatively, D is TRBD1 (5 bases). CDR3 length: 16 amino acids. V dropped 5 bases and J dropped 0 bases, with 16 bases sitting between them. CDR1 PRHDT and CDR2 FYEKMQ come from the germline V gene (reference sequence).

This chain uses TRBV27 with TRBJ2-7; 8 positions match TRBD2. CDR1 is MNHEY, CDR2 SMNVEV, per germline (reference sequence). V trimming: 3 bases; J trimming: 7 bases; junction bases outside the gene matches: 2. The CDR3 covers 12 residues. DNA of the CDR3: TGTGCCAGCAGTTTCGGGGGGGGAGAGCAGTACTTC. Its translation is CASSFGGGEQYF.

Here the CDR3 reads CASSPGTGVYEQYF. The DNA of the CDR3 is TGTGCCAGCAGCCCAGGGACAGGGGTGTACGAGCAGTACTTC. The J gene is TRBJ2-7, the V gene TRBV5-4; 10 nucleotides line up with TRBD1. The CDR3 extends over 14 amino acids. V shed 4 bases and J 4 bases; nucleotides not matched to a gene: 5. Germline values: CDR1 SGHNT, CDR2 YYREEE (reference sequence).